This TCR beta chain was sequenced for a study of patients and donors after allogeneic stem cell transplantation. Trimming stripped 5 bases from V and 7 bases from J, with 18 bases between. The germline gives CDR1 SGHVS, CDR2 FNYEAQ. The CDR3 runs 15 residues. TCRdb analysed the RT-PCR reads with MiXCR anew, one entry per CDR3 protein. The repertoire includes roughly 880,000 distinct CDR3 sequences, approximately 18% of them detected once, and 5.5% to 6.5% sits in the top ten. The V and J genes are TRBV7-6 and TRBJ2-1, with TRBD2 as a possible D gene (6 bases). The receptor was derived from a human donor who was either an allogeneic HSCT recipient or a stem cell or donor lymphocyte infusion donor (not recorded which). It is not recorded whose cells these are; they may come from a transplant donor. The sequencing sample was made of blood, either unsorted or a sorted T cell fraction (not recorded which). The CDR3 DNA reads as TGTGCCAGCAGCCAGCGTTGGGGGAGGAGGAATGAGCAGTTCTTC. It encodes CASSQRWGRRNEQFF.